This T cell receptor beta chain was obtained from a study of blood T cell repertoires in COVID-19 (dated by TCRdb to 2020 to 2022). Notes on the research overall: The collaborator samples originated in the United States, Italy and Spain and spanned the acute and convalescent phases of COVID-19. The prospective study material was composed of cDNA or gDNA derived from T cells, B-cell-depleted T cells, or PBMCs. Deeply sampled blood TCRbeta repertoires from subjects exposed to, actively infected with, or recovered from COVID-19 were included in the dataset. The repertoires were released in a freely available public database meant as a resource for research on the immune response to SARS-CoV-2. Samples came from the ongoing ImmuneRACE study (first 160 participants) plus 1,254 subjects from 6 global collaborators. Nearly every sample came with metadata listing a de-identified subject ID, COVID-19 status, age in years and sex. Where available, HLA class I and class II types were taken from metadata supplied by the sample provider and were not determined by assay-based typing.

What the study reported, not specific to this receptor: The amount of clinical and demographic metadata varied by source and participant and was provided uncurated.

To note about this clone: Its antigen remains undetermined. No clone much larger than this one lies a single base away; base qualities are absent.

TCRbeta CDR3 regions were amplified from genomic DNA using the immunoSEQ Assay, a bias-controlled multiplex PCR. Processing in the source paper ran as follows. The number of nucleated cells in each sample was estimated by amplification of reference gene primers within the assay. To quantify the absolute abundance of each unique TCRbeta CDR3 rearrangement, sequence reads were collapsed and filtered. Productive Simpson clonality was computed per sample as the square root of Simpson's diversity index over productive rearrangements. TCRdb stores this immuneACCESS table with in-frame sequences only. Part of the clones is absent; in the studies checked, under half of the shortfall reflects unresolved V genes, and no reason is known for the rest. For V, J and clone size, that table is used; D and trimming come from the DNA. Here the sample has 210,000 or so clones; 84% occur a single time. Of the sample, 5.1% is held by the ten largest clones.

Collaborating institutions collected whole blood in K2EDTA tubes following their own protocols. For TCRbeta analysis, collaborators shipped samples as frozen whole blood, isolated PBMCs, or DNA extracted from either of those sample types. CDR1 and CDR2 were assigned from the germline V gene (reference sequence) as LNHDA and SQIVND. Trimming at the junction amounts to 0 bases on V and 4 bases on J, and the germline ends lie 19 bases apart. The CDR3 contains 18 residues, cysteine and phenylalanine counted. The read is trimmed to its CDR3 DNA, 54 bases read in frame from base 1. The chain is encoded by TRBV19 joined to TRBJ1-5, and perhaps TRBD1 as D gene, on 5 matching bases. The clonotype originates from a woman in her sixties or seventies with active or convalescent COVID-19. Sequenced sample: peripheral blood. The DNA sequence is given as TGTGCCAGTAGTATAGATCTTGGAACAGGTAGTCAGAATCAGCCCCAGCATTTT. Translated, this gives CASSIDLGTGSQNQPQHF.